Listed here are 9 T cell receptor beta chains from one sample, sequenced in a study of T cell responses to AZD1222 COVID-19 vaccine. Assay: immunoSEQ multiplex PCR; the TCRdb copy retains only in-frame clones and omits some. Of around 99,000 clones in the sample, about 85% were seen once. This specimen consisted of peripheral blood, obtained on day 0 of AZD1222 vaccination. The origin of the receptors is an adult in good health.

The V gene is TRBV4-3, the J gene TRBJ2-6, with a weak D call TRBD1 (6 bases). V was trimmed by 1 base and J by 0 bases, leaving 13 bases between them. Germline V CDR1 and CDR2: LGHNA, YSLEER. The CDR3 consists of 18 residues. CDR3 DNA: TGCGCCAGCAGCCAAGGTTACAGGGAAACCTCTGGGGCCAACGTCCTGACTTTC. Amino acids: CASSQGYRETSGANVLTF.

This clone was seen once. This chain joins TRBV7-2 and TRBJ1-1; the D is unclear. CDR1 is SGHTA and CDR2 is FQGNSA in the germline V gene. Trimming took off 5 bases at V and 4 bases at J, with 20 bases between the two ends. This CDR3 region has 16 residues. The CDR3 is CASSRVETAKLTEAFF. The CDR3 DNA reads TGTGCCAGCAGCCGCGTGGAAACAGCGAAACTCACTGAAGCTTTCTTT.

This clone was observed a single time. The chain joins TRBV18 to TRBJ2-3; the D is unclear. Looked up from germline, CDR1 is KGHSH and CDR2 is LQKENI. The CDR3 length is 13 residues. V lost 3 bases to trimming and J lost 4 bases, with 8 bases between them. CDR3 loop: CASSPSSPDTQYF. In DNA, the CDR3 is TGTGCCAGCTCACCGAGTAGCCCAGATACGCAGTATTTT.

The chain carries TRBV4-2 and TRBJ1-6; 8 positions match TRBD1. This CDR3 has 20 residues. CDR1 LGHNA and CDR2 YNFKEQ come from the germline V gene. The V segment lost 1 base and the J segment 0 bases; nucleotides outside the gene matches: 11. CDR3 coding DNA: TGTGCCAGCAGCCAAGGGAGGGACAGGCGCTCGAGCTCCTATAATTCACCCCTCCACTTT. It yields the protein CASSQGRDRRSSSYNSPLHF.

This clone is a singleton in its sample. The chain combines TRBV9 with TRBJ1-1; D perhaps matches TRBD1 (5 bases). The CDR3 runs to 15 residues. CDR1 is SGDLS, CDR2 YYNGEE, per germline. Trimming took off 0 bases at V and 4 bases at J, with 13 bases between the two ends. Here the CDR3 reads CASSVVRVGFTEAFF. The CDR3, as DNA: TGTGCCAGCAGCGTAGTCAGGGTGGGGTTCACTGAAGCTTTCTTT.

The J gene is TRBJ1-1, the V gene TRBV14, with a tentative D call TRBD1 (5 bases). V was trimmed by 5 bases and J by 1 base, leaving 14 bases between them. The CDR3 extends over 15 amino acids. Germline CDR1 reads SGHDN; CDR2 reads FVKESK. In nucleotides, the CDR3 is TGTGCCAGCAGCACCCGACGAGGGACGAACACTGAAGCTTTCTTT. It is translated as CASSTRRGTNTEAFF.

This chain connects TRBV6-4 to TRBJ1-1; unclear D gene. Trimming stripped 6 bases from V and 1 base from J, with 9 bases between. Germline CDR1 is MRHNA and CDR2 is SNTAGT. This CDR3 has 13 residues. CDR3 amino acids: CASSQNGNTEAFF. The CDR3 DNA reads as TGTGCCAGCAGCCAGAATGGGAACACTGAAGCTTTCTTT.

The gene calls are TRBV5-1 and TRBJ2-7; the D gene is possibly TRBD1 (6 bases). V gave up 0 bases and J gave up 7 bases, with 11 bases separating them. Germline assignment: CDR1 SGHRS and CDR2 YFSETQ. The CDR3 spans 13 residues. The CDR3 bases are TGCGCCAGCAGCTTGGGGCAGGGGCGGGAGCAGTACTTC. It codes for CASSLGQGREQYF. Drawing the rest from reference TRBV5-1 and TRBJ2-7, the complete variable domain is KAGVTQTPRYLIKTRGQQVTLSCSPISGHRSVSWYQQTPGQGLQFLFEYFSETQRNKGNFPGRFSGRQFSNSRSEMNVSTLELGDSALYLCASSLGQGREQYFGPGTRLTVT.

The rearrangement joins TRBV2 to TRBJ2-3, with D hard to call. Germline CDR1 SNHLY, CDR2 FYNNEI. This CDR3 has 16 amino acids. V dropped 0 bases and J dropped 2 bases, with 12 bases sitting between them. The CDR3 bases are TGTGCCAGCAGTGAAGCGCGTAGGACCGTCACAGATACGCAGTATTTT. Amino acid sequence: CASSEARRTVTDTQYF.